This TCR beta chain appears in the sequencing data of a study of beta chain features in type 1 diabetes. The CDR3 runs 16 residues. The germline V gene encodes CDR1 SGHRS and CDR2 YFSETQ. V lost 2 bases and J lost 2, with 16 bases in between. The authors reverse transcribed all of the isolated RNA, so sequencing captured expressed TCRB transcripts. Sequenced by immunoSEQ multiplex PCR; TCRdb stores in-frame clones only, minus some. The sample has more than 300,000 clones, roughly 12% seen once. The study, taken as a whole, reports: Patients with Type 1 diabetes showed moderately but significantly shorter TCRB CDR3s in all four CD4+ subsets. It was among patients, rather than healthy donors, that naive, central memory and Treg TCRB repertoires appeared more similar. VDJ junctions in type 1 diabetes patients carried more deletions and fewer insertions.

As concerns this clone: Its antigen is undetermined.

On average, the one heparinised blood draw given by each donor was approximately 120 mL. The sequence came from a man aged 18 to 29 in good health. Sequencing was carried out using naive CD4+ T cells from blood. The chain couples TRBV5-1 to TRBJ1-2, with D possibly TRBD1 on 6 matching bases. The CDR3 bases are TGCGCCAGCAGCTTTTCCTCAGGGGAGAGAAACTATGGCTACACCTTC. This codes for CASSFSSGERNYGYTF.